Each of the 4 T cell receptor beta chains below was sequenced from the same sample in a study of human T cells and chemical hapten exposure. Via MiXCR, TCRdb re-called the RACE reads, giving one row per CDR3 protein. The sample has around 380,000 distinct CDR3 sequences; around 5.5% are singletons. Time point noted: pre-sensitization, week 0. Noted treatment: therapeutic diphenylcyclopropenone sensitization with weekly scalp DPC. This specimen consisted of whole blood, obtained in connection with sensitization to the hapten diphenylcyclopropenone (DPC). Receptors were obtained from a young woman with alopecia areata. Some clones in this sample may be carry-over from other donors' samples.

This clonotype was seen many times. The chain uses TRBV5-4 and TRBJ1-6; D not resolved. Trimming took off 0 bases at V and 7 bases at J, with 5 bases between the two ends. The CDR3 consists of 13 residues. Looked up from germline, CDR1 is SGHNT and CDR2 is YYREEE (reference sequence). CDR3 in amino acids: CASSLEVNSPLHF. CDR3 DNA sequence: TGTGCCAGCAGCTTGGAGGTGAATTCACCCCTCCACTTT. Full variable domain (remainder filled in from reference TRBV5-4 and TRBJ1-6): ETGVTQSPTHLIKTRGQQVTLRCSSQSGHNTVSWYQQALGQGPQFIFQYYREEENGRGNFPPRFSGLQFPNYSSELNVNALELDDSALYLCASSLEVNSPLHFGNGTRLTVT.

This clonotype came up many times. J is TRBJ2-7 and V is TRBV28; D perhaps matches TRBD1 (5 bases). CDR1 is MDHEN and CDR2 is SYDVKM in the germline V gene. The CDR3 sequence is 14 residues long. Between the trimmed V and J ends, which lost 7 bases and 3 bases, there was a span of 16 bases. CDR3 residues: CASTPQVFNYEQYF. In DNA, the CDR3 is TGTGCCAGCACGCCACAGGTATTCAACTACGAGCAGTACTTC.

The sample holds a few counts of this clonotype. The chain uses TRBV12-3 or TRBV12-4 and TRBJ1-3; D remains ambiguous. The CDR3 is made up of 19 amino acids. V lost 6 bases and J lost 0, with 24 bases in between. The CDR3 nucleotides are TGTGCCAGCAGCCGGAGGGCGGGCGCCGGACTGATCTCTGGAAACACCATATATTTT. This sequence encodes CASSRRAGAGLISGNTIYF.

This clonotype was picked up many times. The V and J genes are TRBV2 and TRBJ1-5; D is perhaps TRBD1 (6 bases). Germline CDR1 SNHLY, CDR2 FYNNEI. The CDR3 has 14 residues. V lost 6 bases, J lost 3 bases, and 12 bases lay in between. The CDR3 DNA sequence: TGTGCCAGCAGCGAACAGGGTCCCAATCAGCCCCAGCATTTT. It codes for CASSEQGPNQPQHF. Variable domain in full (rest from reference TRBV2 and TRBJ1-5): EPEVTQTPSHQVTQMGQEVILRCVPISNHLYFYWYRQILGQKVEFLVSFYNNEISEKSEIFDDQFSVERPDGSNFTLKIRSTKLEDSAMYFCASSEQGPNQPQHFGDGTRLSIL.